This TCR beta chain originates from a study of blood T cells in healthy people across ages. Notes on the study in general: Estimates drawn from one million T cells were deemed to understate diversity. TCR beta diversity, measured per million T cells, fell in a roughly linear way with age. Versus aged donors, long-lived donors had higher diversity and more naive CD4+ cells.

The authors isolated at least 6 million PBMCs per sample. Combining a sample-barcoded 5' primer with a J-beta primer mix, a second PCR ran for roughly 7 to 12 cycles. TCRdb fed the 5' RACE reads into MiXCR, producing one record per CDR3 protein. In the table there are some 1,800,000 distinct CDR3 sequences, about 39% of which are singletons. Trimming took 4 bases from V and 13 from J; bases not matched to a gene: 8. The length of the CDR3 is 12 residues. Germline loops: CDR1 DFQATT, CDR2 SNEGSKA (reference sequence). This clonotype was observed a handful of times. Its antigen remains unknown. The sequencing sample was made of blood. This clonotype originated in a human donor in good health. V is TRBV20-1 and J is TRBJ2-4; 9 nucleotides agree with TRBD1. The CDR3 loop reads CSATQGAMEQYF. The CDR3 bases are TGCAGTGCTACACAGGGGGCCATGGAGCAGTACTTC.